The 21 T cell receptor beta chains reported below all come from one sample, sequenced in a study of T cells in Graves' hyperthyroidism and ophthalmopathy. There were TCR beta CDR3 regions amplified from RNA transcripts. In the first-round RT-PCR of the TCR CDR3, the HTBI primer set was used. TCRdb recomputed calls from the multiplex PCR reads with MiXCR, one row per CDR3 protein. The sample shows 530,000 or so distinct CDR3 sequences, around 22% of them seen only once. Specimen: blood. The origin of the receptors is a woman aged 30 to 39 with Graves' ophthalmopathy.

This clonotype was seen ten or more times. The rearrangement joins TRBV5-5 to TRBJ1-1, with D hard to call. Trimming took 0 bases from V and 4 from J, leaving 7 bases between them. This CDR3 has 13 amino acids. CDR1 SGHKS and CDR2 YYEKEE come from the germline V gene (reference sequence). CDR3 residues: CASSLDSTTEAFF. The CDR3 DNA reads as TGTGCCAGCAGCTTGGACAGCACCACTGAAGCTTTCTTT.

This clonotype has at least ten counts. The rearrangement links TRBV20-1 to TRBJ2-7; 9 bases align to TRBD1. The length of the CDR3 is 18 residues. Germline CDR1 is DFQATT and CDR2 is SNEGSKA (reference sequence). The J segment lost 5 bases and the V segment lost 4 bases, leaving 21 bases of the junction unmatched. The CDR3 DNA follows: TGCAGTGCTACTCAGACAGGGGGTCGGGTCACCTACCTCGACGAGCAGTACTTC. Protein sequence: CSATQTGGRVTYLDEQYF.

This rearrangement joins TRBV29-1 to TRBJ1-1; a weak D match, TRBD1 (5 bases). V was clipped by 7 bases and J by 3 bases, with 18 bases between them. The V gene's germline CDR1 is SQVTM and CDR2 ANQGSEA. CDR3 size: 14 residues. This CDR3 is CSGHTGGGDTEAFF. DNA for the CDR3: TGCAGCGGACATACCGGGGGGGGAGACACTGAAGCTTTCTTT.

With regard to this clonotype: A single base separates this from a much larger clone, so it may be a read error. The chain couples TRBV25-1 to TRBJ1-5, with D tentatively TRBD1 (5 bases). The germline V gene has CDR1 MGHDK and CDR2 SYGVNS. The CDR3 sequence is 16 residues long. The CDR3 here is CASSEFSGDSDQPQHF. The CDR3, as DNA: TGTGCCAGCAGTGAATTCTCGGGGGATAGCGATCAGCCCCAGCATTTT.

J is TRBJ1-5 and V is TRBV6-1, with a tentative D call TRBD1 (5 bases). Germline V gene data show CDR1 as MNHNS and CDR2 as SASEGT. CDR3 size: 13 residues. The CDR3 DNA reads as TGTGCAGCGTCCCAGGGTGACAATCAGCCCCAGCATTTT. This encodes CAASQGDNQPQHF.

This clonotype was observed at least ten times. V is TRBV7-9 and J is TRBJ2-5, with D unresolved. The CDR3 is 14 amino acids. Deletions cut 1 base from V and 1 base from J, with 7 bases between. CDR1 is SEHNR, CDR2 FQNEAQ, per germline (reference sequence). In nucleotides, the CDR3 is TGTGCCAGCAGCTTAGGAATTTCCCAAGAGACCCAGTACTTC. It yields the protein CASSLGISQETQYF.

This chain's CDR3 is CASSYKGPLSDTQYF. The CDR3 DNA reads TGTGCCAGCAGTTATAAGGGACCTTTGTCAGATACGCAGTATTTT. The chain carries TRBV6-5 and TRBJ2-3, with D perhaps matching TRBD1 or TRBD2 (5 bases each). Deletions cut 3 bases from V and 4 bases from J, with 14 bases between. CDR3 size: 15 residues. Per the germline V gene, CDR1 is MNHEY and CDR2 is SVGAGI.

There are many counts of this clonotype. The genes are TRBV20-1 and TRBJ2-5; D uncertain. Trimming took 1 base from V and 4 from J, leaving 10 bases between them. CDR1 and CDR2 from the germline V gene are DFQATT and SNEGSKA (reference sequence). This CDR3 is built from 13 residues. Here the CDR3 DNA reads TGCAGTGCTAGAGTCAGTGGTGGAGAGACCCAGTACTTC. Amino acid sequence: CSARVSGGETQYF.

The chain has TRBV9 and TRBJ2-7; 7 positions match TRBD2. This CDR3 has 14 residues. CDR1 is SGDLS, CDR2 YYNGEE, per germline. With 1 base clipped from V and 2 bases from J, the junction kept 3 bases outside the gene matches. The CDR3 DNA is TGTGCCAGCAGCGTATCTAGCGGAGCCTACGAGCAGTACTTC. It yields the protein CASSVSSGAYEQYF.

This clonotype was found many times. This sequence joins TRBV20-1 and TRBJ2-5; TRBD1 matches 8 bases. Germline V gene lookup returns CDR1 DFQATT and CDR2 SNEGSKA (reference sequence). This CDR3 region has 15 residues. Trimming cost V 1 base and J 0 bases; bases outside gene matches: 4. CDR3 in amino acids: CSARATGAYQETQYF. The CDR3 region has the DNA TGCAGTGCTAGAGCGACAGGGGCCTACCAAGAGACCCAGTACTTC.

This clonotype was seen repeatedly, ten times or more. The chain joins TRBV6-1 to TRBJ1-1; perhaps TRBD1 as D (6 bases). Per germline, CDR1 MNHNS and CDR2 SASEGT. V lost 8 bases and J lost 2, with 21 bases in between. The CDR3 spans 16 residues. The CDR3: CASVEPSDRKNTEAFF. CDR3 in DNA: TGTGCCAGCGTAGAACCCTCGGACAGAAAAAACACTGAAGCTTTCTTT.

This clonotype appeared many times. V and J are TRBV20-1 and TRBJ2-7; 7 positions agree with TRBD1. In germline, CDR1 is DFQATT, CDR2 SNEGSKA (reference sequence). The CDR3 totals 13 residues. Trimming at V came to 1 base and at J to 2 bases, leaving 2 bases not matched to a gene. The CDR3 is CSARGDSTYEQYF. The CDR3 bases are TGCAGTGCTAGAGGGGACAGTACCTACGAGCAGTACTTC.

Details on this clonotype: A single base separates this from a much larger clone, so it may be a read error. This sequence joins TRBV2 and TRBJ1-5; TRBD1 agrees at 8 bases. Germline V gives CDR1 SNHLY, CDR2 FYNNEI. This CDR3 is 15 amino acids long. CDR3 nucleotide sequence: TGTGCCAGCAGTGAAGTGGACAGGGTCAATCAGCTCCAGCATTTT. Translated, it gives CASSEVDRVNQLQHF. The full variable domain, in which reference TRBV2 and TRBJ1-5 provide the parts outside the CDR3, is EPEVTQTPSHQVTQMGQEVILRCVPISNHLYFYWYRQILGQKVEFLVSFYNNEISEKSEIFDDQFSVERPDGSNFTLKIRSTKLEDSAMYFCASSEVDRVNQLQHFGDGTRLSIL.

The chain couples TRBV4-2 to TRBJ2-6; 9 nucleotides match TRBD1. Looked up from germline, CDR1 is LGHNA and CDR2 is YNFKEQ. The CDR3 spans 18 residues. With 3 bases clipped from V and 3 bases from J, the junction kept 9 bases outside the gene matches. The CDR3 DNA follows: TGTGCCAGCAGCCATGCACCGGGACAGGGTTTTGGGGCCAACGTCCTGACTTTC. Its protein product is CASSHAPGQGFGANVLTF.

This rearrangement joins TRBV29-1 to TRBJ2-7; possible D gene TRBD2, 6 bases. Trimming pared 5 bases from V and 3 bases from J, leaving 17 bases between. The CDR3 extends over 14 amino acids. The germline V gene has CDR1 SQVTM and CDR2 ANQGSEA. CDR3 protein: CSVIGTQNYYEQYF. The CDR3 nucleotides are TGCAGCGTTATCGGGACTCAGAATTACTACGAGCAGTACTTC.

This clonotype has a handful of counts. V usage is TRBV18 and J usage is TRBJ1-3; perhaps TRBD1 as D (5 bases). The CDR3 runs 14 residues. Trimming cost V 3 bases and J 4 bases, with 10 bases left between them. Germline CDR1 KGHSH, CDR2 LQKENI. The chain's CDR3 is CASSPGDRGNTIYF. The DNA for the CDR3 is TGTGCCAGCTCACCTGGGGACCGAGGAAACACCATATATTTT.

This clonotype was seen at least ten times. This chain links TRBV7-8 with TRBJ2-7; D is unclear. Trimming removed 1 base at V and 5 bases at J, with 6 bases between. Germline V gene lookup returns CDR1 SGHVS and CDR2 FQNEAQ. The CDR3 runs 12 residues. The CDR3 DNA sequence: TGTGCCAGCAGCTTAGAAGGGAACGAGCAGTACTTC. It yields the protein CASSLEGNEQYF.

Many counts were recorded for this clonotype. The V call is TRBV6-1, the J call TRBJ2-7, with 10 bases fitting TRBD2. J was trimmed by 5 bases and V by 6 bases; bases with no gene match: 7. Germline values: CDR1 MNHNS, CDR2 SASEGT. This CDR3 has 14 amino acids. CDR3 region: CASSLLAGGDEQYF. The CDR3, as DNA: TGTGCCAGCAGCCTGTTAGCGGGGGGAGACGAGCAGTACTTC.

This clonotype appeared many times. The chain links TRBV11-2 to TRBJ2-2, with TRBD2 as a possible D gene (6 bases). Germline CDR1 reads SGHAT; CDR2 reads FQNNGV. Deletions cut 0 bases from V and 3 bases from J, with 14 bases between. The CDR3 contains 17 residues. CDR3: CASSLDLGGSDTGELFF. The CDR3 nucleotides read TGTGCCAGCAGCTTAGATCTGGGGGGTTCGGACACCGGGGAGCTGTTTTTT.

The sample holds many counts of this clonotype. The CDR3: CASSLSGESYEQYF. Here the CDR3 DNA reads TGTGCCAGCAGTCTTAGCGGGGAGTCCTACGAGCAGTACTTC. The gene calls are TRBV27 and TRBJ2-7, with TRBD2 matching over 8 bases. With 5 bases clipped from V and 1 base from J, the junction kept 4 bases outside the gene matches. CDR3 size: 14 residues. The germline V gene has CDR1 MNHEY and CDR2 SMNVEV (reference sequence).

This clonotype was found once. With a much larger clone just one base away, this may be a read error. The CDR3: CSATPLAGVRETQYF. The CDR3 DNA is TGCAGTGCAACCCCTCTAGCGGGGGTTCGGGAGACCCAGTACTTC. The genes are TRBV20-1 and TRBJ2-5; 10 nucleotides align to TRBD2. The V gene end was trimmed by 6 bases and the J gene end by 5 bases; junction bases not matched to a gene: 12. The length of the CDR3 is 15 residues. Germline V CDR1 and CDR2: DFQATT, SNEGSKA (reference sequence).